Listed here are 16 T cell receptor beta chains from one sample, sequenced in a study of T cells in Graves' hyperthyroidism and ophthalmopathy. Amplified TCR beta CDR3 regions derived from RNA transcripts. Using the HTBI primer set, a first-round RT-PCR was run on the TCR CDR3. TCRdb analysed the multiplex PCR reads with MiXCR anew, one entry per CDR3 protein. The sample shows approximately 700,000 distinct CDR3 sequences, around 15% of them seen only once. The sequenced sample consisted of blood. The receptors stem from a man in his late teens or twenties with Graves' hyperthyroidism.

Ten or more counts support this clonotype. This chain links TRBV2 with TRBJ2-7; no clear D gene. Germline assignment: CDR1 SNHLY and CDR2 FYNNEI. CDR3 size: 11 residues. The ends were cut back, 4 bases at V and 4 bases at J, with 5 bases in the middle. The CDR3 loop reads CASSALYEQYF. In DNA, the CDR3 is TGTGCCAGCAGTGCCCTATACGAGCAGTACTTC.

The chain has TRBV19 and TRBJ2-1; D uncertain. V lost 7 bases and J 7 bases, leaving 17 bases between the germline ends. The CDR3 consists of 14 residues. Germline values: CDR1 LNHDA, CDR2 SQIVND (reference sequence). The CDR3 DNA reads as TGTGCCAGTAAGAGTCTTATCATACGGAATGAGCAGTTCTTC. It codes for CASKSLIIRNEQFF.

The V and J genes are TRBV9 and TRBJ2-1; D ambiguous. The V gene's germline CDR1 is SGDLS and CDR2 YYNGEE. Trimming pared 6 bases from V and 7 bases from J, leaving 11 bases between. This CDR3 comprises 12 residues. The CDR3 here is CASNRGVNEQFF. DNA of the CDR3: TGTGCCAGCAATCGAGGCGTGAATGAGCAGTTCTTC.

The CDR3 nucleotides read TGTGCCAGCAGCGACACATCGGGGGGCACCGGGGAGCTGTTTTTT. This encodes CASSDTSGGTGELFF. The chain joins TRBV11-1 to TRBJ2-2; 7 bases align to TRBD2. CDR1 SGHAT and CDR2 FQDESV come from the germline V gene (reference sequence). The CDR3 sequence is 15 residues long. V dropped 5 bases and J dropped 4; count of bases not matched to a gene: 7.

This clonotype showed up many times. The chain links TRBV27 to TRBJ2-7; TRBD2 is a possible D gene (5 bases). The length of the CDR3 is 14 residues. Per germline, CDR1 MNHEY and CDR2 SMNVEV (reference sequence). The V end was cut by 0 bases, the J end by 5 bases, with 11 bases between. Here the CDR3 reads CASSLSSSVDEQYF. In DNA form, the CDR3 reads TGTGCCAGCAGTTTATCGAGTAGCGTCGACGAGCAGTACTTC.

This clonotype was counted many times. V usage is TRBV30 and J usage is TRBJ2-7; D is unresolved. CDR3 length: 15 amino acids. V was pared by 0 bases and J by 2 bases, with 14 bases between. Germline CDR1 is GTSNPN and CDR2 is SVGIG (reference sequence). The chain's CDR3 is CAWSVWDQGTYEQYF. CDR3 DNA: TGTGCCTGGAGTGTGTGGGATCAAGGAACCTACGAGCAGTACTTC.

Note on this clonotype: Its ends do not fully match the called genes, so a read error is possible. This rearrangement joins TRBV7-8 to TRBJ1-1; 7 nucleotides line up with TRBD1. CDR1 SGHVS and CDR2 FQNEAQ come from the germline V gene. The CDR3 extends over 15 amino acids. CDR3 loop: CASSQGGGGDTEAFF. Written as DNA, the CDR3 is TGCGCCAGCAGCCAAGGGGGCGGGGGGGACACTGAAGCTTTCTTT.

Many counts were recorded for this clonotype. This chain connects TRBV12-3 or TRBV12-4 to TRBJ2-1; possibly TRBD2 for D (5 bases). CDR3 length equals 14 residues. V was clipped by 6 bases and J by 2 bases, with 11 bases between them. DNA for the CDR3: TGTGCCAGCAGGTTCGGGGTCACCTACAATGAGCAGTTCTTC. Its translation: CASRFGVTYNEQFF.

This clonotype was detected ten times or more. The chain employs TRBV2 and TRBJ2-3, with 11 bases lining up with TRBD2. From germline, CDR1 is SNHLY and CDR2 FYNNEI. J was trimmed by 0 bases and V by 6 bases; bases with no gene match: 5. The CDR3 extends over 16 amino acids. The CDR3 coding sequence is TGTGCCAGCAGAGGGGGGACTAGCGGCAGCACAGATACGCAGTATTTT. Its protein product is CASRGGTSGSTDTQYF.

This clonotype appeared many times. V gene TRBV18 combines with J gene TRBJ2-3, with D perhaps TRBD1 or TRBD2 (5 bases each). This CDR3 region has 14 residues. CDR1 and CDR2 (germline): KGHSH, LQKENI. V lost 10 bases to trimming and J lost 6 bases, with 20 bases between them. CDR3 nucleotide sequence: TGTGCCACCATTCCGGGACCCAAGCGCGATACGCAGTATTTT. Its protein is CATIPGPKRDTQYF.

This clonotype was seen only a few times. The chain carries TRBV6-1 and TRBJ1-1; TRBD1 matches at 11 bases. V dropped 6 bases and J dropped 0; count of bases not matched to a gene: 12. This CDR3 has 18 amino acids. Germline lookup yields CDR1 MNHNS and CDR2 SASEGT. The CDR3 reads CASRPPGQGVLMNTEAFF. As DNA, the CDR3 is TGTGCCAGCAGACCCCCGGGACAGGGGGTCCTTATGAACACTGAAGCTTTCTTT.

This chain connects TRBV7-2 to TRBJ2-1; D might be TRBD2 (6 bases). Germline lookup yields CDR1 SGHTA and CDR2 FQGNSA. This CDR3 is built from 17 residues. V gave up 2 bases and J gave up 4 bases, with 18 bases separating them. This CDR3 is CASSLPGEVKRYNEQFF. The CDR3 DNA reads as TGTGCCAGCAGCTTACCTGGGGAGGTTAAGAGGTACAATGAGCAGTTCTTC. The whole variable domain, remainder taken from reference TRBV7-2 and TRBJ2-1, is GAGVSQSPSNKVTEKGKDVELRCDPISGHTALYWYRQSLGQGLEFLIYFQGNSAPDKSGLPSDRFSAERTGGSVSTLTIQRTQQEDSAVYLCASSLPGEVKRYNEQFFGPGTRLTVL.

This clonotype was detected only a few times. The gene calls are TRBV6-1 and TRBJ1-1, with D possibly TRBD1 on 6 matching bases. From germline, CDR1 is MNHNS and CDR2 SASEGT. V lost 1 base and J lost 4, with 10 bases in between. There are 14 residues in the CDR3. Here the CDR3 DNA reads TGTGCCAGCAGTGAAGGGGGGGCGCCCACTGAAGCTTTCTTT. Translating it yields CASSEGGAPTEAFF.

There are a few counts of this clonotype. This chain joins TRBV15 and TRBJ2-5; TRBD2 matches 7 bases. The V segment lost 5 bases and the J segment 2 bases; nucleotides outside the gene matches: 5. Germline V gene lookup returns CDR1 LNHNV and CDR2 YYDKDF (reference sequence). The CDR3 runs to 14 residues. The CDR3 protein is CATSAPGLQETQYF. The CDR3 nucleotides are TGTGCCACCAGCGCTCCGGGACTACAAGAGACCCAGTACTTC.

This clonotype was seen at least ten times. The V and J genes are TRBV5-1 and TRBJ2-2; D gene uncertain. The ends were cut back, 3 bases at V and 7 bases at J, with 16 bases in the middle. The CDR3 spans 15 residues. Looked up from germline, CDR1 is SGHRS and CDR2 is YFSETQ. This chain's CDR3 is CASSYYNPKDGELFF. CDR3 sequence (DNA): TGCGCCAGCAGCTACTACAACCCTAAAGACGGGGAGCTGTTTTTT.

The gene calls are TRBV7-9 and TRBJ1-4; D not certain. Trimming removed 11 bases at V and 0 bases at J, with 16 bases between. CDR1 is SEHNR, CDR2 FQNEAQ, per germline (reference sequence). The CDR3 sequence is 15 residues long. CDR3 residues: CASYGSGSTNEKLFF. For the CDR3, the DNA is TGTGCCTCGTATGGATCAGGTTCAACTAATGAAAAACTGTTTTTT.